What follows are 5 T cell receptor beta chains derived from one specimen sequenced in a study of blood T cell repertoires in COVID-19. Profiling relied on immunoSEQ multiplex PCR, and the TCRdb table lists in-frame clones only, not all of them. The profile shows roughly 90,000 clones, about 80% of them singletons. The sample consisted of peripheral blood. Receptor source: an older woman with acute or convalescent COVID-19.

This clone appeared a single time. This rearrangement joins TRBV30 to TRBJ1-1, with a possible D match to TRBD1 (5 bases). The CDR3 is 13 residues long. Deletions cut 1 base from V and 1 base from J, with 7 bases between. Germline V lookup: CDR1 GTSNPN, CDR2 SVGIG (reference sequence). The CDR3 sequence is CAWSGQGNTEAFF. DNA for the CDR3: TGTGCCTGGAGTGGTCAGGGGAACACTGAAGCTTTCTTT.

CDR3 sequence: CASSLVLAAGYNEQFF. In DNA form, the CDR3 reads TGTGCCAGCAGCTTAGTTCTAGCGGCAGGGTACAATGAGCAGTTCTTC. V and J are TRBV7-6 and TRBJ2-1; 7 positions match TRBD2. The trim removed 1 base at V and 4 bases at J, leaving 7 bases unmatched. The CDR3 is 16 residues long. Germline-derived CDR1 and CDR2 are SGHVS and FNYEAQ. The full variable domain, in which reference TRBV7-6 and TRBJ2-1 provide the parts outside the CDR3, is GAGVSQSPRYKVTKRGQDVALRCDPISGHVSLYWYRQALGQGPEFLTYFNYEAQQDKSGLPNDRFSAERPEGSISTLTIQRTEQRDSAMYRCASSLVLAAGYNEQFFGPGTRLTVL.

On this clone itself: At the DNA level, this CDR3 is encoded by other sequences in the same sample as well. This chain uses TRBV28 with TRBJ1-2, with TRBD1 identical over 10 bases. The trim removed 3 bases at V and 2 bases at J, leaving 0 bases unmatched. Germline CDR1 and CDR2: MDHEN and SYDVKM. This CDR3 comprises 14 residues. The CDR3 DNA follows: TGTGCCAGCAGTTTGGGACAGGGGAACTATGGCTACACCTTC. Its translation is CASSLGQGNYGYTF.

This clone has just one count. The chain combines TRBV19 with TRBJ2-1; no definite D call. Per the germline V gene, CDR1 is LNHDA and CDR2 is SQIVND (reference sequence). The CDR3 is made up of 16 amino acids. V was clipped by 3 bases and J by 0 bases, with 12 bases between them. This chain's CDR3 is CASSIGGRSSYNEQFF. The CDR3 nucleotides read TGTGCCAGTAGTATCGGCGGAAGGAGCTCCTACAATGAGCAGTTCTTC.

The CDR3 coding sequence is TGCGCCAGCAAAAGGGGCCTTTCCGGGGAGCTGTTTTTT. Amino acid sequence: CASKRGLSGELFF. The chain combines TRBV5-1 with TRBJ2-2, with a weak D call TRBD1 (5 bases). CDR3 length equals 13 residues. V was trimmed by 6 bases and J by 6 bases, leaving 12 bases between them. The germline V gene encodes CDR1 SGHRS and CDR2 YFSETQ.